A single sample gave rise to the 2 T cell receptor beta chains below, sequenced in a study of OX40 agonist ivuxolimab in advanced cancers. Only in-frame clones appear in the TCRdb table, and some are missing; sequencing was by immunoSEQ multiplex PCR. The repertoire holds more than 35,000 clones, with more than 80% as singletons. The material sequenced was CD4+ or CD8+ T cells sorted from blood, taken in a trial of the OX40 agonist ivuxolimab. Receptors originate from an adult with an advanced solid tumor such as melanoma, head and neck, liver or kidney cancer.

This chain's CDR3 is CASSHYEQYF. CDR3 in DNA: TGTGCCAGCTCGCACTACGAGCAGTACTTC. The gene calls are TRBV28 and TRBJ2-7, with D hard to call. Germline V lookup: CDR1 MDHEN, CDR2 SYDVKM. V lost 8 bases to trimming and J lost 3 bases, with 5 bases between them. The CDR3 runs to 10 residues.

This clone showed up just once. The J gene is TRBJ2-3, the V gene TRBV28; 8 bases are a match to TRBD2. CDR3 length equals 16 residues. Germline V gene data show CDR1 as MDHEN and CDR2 as SYDVKM. Trimming cost V 0 bases and J 0 bases; bases outside gene matches: 2. The CDR3 nucleotides are TGTGCCAGCAGTTTATGGACGGGGGGGAGCACAGATACGCAGTATTTT. It codes for CASSLWTGGSTDTQYF.